This T cell receptor beta chain was captured by sequencing in a study of brain T cells in children with intractable seizures. Trimming left V 6 bases short and J 4 bases short, with 21 bases between. Per the germline V gene, CDR1 is MNHEY and CDR2 is SMNVEV (reference sequence). This CDR3 is built from 16 residues. Data came from immunoSEQ multiplex PCR; TCRdb stores just in-frame clones and leaves some out. The sample consists of 80,000 or so clones, under 95% of them appearing once. Findings and limits, study-wide: Pre-surgery blood may have been undersampled, hiding some clones. Patients' HCMV serostatus was unknown; virus specificity rests on CDR3 similarity alone.

Points on this clone: What it binds is not known.

The sequenced cases were selected for having the highest brain T cell transcript signatures. Patients received at least one anti-epileptic drug before surgery. The specimen was peripheral blood, collected at surgery. This receptor was identified in a boy under three years old with tuberous sclerosis and intractable seizures. The V and J genes are TRBV27 and TRBJ2-5, with D perhaps TRBD1 (6 bases). Written as DNA, the CDR3 is TGTGCCAGCAGAGCCCGGGACACCAGTGGGGCAGAGACCCAGTACTTC. Its translation: CASRARDTSGAETQYF.